The T cell receptor beta chain described here comes from a study of T cell responses to AZD1222 COVID-19 vaccine. The study, taken as a whole, reports: As reported, nearly half of all spike-specific TCRs target variant regions that are unmutated. Among the donors, most were white British and more were female, and clonal diversity was possibly underestimated. Seropositive AZD1222 recipients at baseline numbered only six or seven. Repertoire collection took place solely once the T cell response had peaked.

Here immunoSEQ multiplex PCR was the method, and the copy in TCRdb shows in-frame clones only, minus some. The top ten clones hold around 0.58% of a sample with about 260,000 clones, 85% to 95% of them seen once. Germline V gives CDR1 MNHNS, CDR2 SASEGT. Between the trimmed V and J ends, which lost 0 bases and 4 bases, there was a span of 12 bases. The CDR3 covers 15 residues. In regard to this clone: Antigen specificity is unknown.

The chain couples TRBV6-1 to TRBJ1-2; D is undetermined. The receptor's source is an adult in good health. The sample in question was peripheral blood, obtained on day 0 of AZD1222 vaccination. Written as DNA, the CDR3 is TGTGCCAGCAGTGAAGCAAGGCCCCTACTCTATGGCTACACCTTC. Residues: CASSEARPLLYGYTF.